These 14 T cell receptor beta chains share one sample of origin, sequenced in a study of blood T cells in healthy people across ages. The use of a sample-barcoded 5' primer and a J-beta primer mix characterized a second PCR of 7 to 11 cycles. Each CDR3 protein is one row after TCRdb ran MiXCR on the 5' RACE reads. The sample lists around 1.7 million distinct CDR3 sequences; under 30% were seen once. Sequencing was done on a sample of blood. These receptors were obtained from a woman in her 30s in good health.

In its sample, this clonotype was seen a few times. The rearrangement joins TRBV3-1 to TRBJ2-5; TRBD2 is a possible D gene (5 bases). V shed 4 bases and J shed 11 bases, with 20 bases lying between them. Germline V gene sequence: CDR1 LGHDT, CDR2 YNNKEL (reference sequence). The CDR3 is 14 residues long. DNA for the CDR3: TGTGCCAGCAGCCGTCGGGATGGAAAGCGTGAGCAGTACTTC. It codes for CASSRRDGKREQYF.

The genes are TRBV28 and TRBJ1-5; 7 bases match TRBD1. The CDR3 consists of 15 residues. From germline, CDR1 is MDHEN and CDR2 SYDVKM. Unmatched junction bases numbered 8, after V lost 7 bases and J lost 2 bases. The CDR3 spells CASTSGGVGNQPQHF. The CDR3 DNA reads TGTGCCAGCACCTCAGGGGGAGTGGGCAATCAGCCCCAGCATTTT.

This chain connects TRBV11-2 to TRBJ2-7; no firm D call. TRBJ2-5 matches the DNA end more closely, so the J call is doubtful. The CDR3 is 14 amino acids. Germline V gives CDR1 SGHAT, CDR2 FQNNGV. The CDR3 coding sequence is TGTGCCAGCACCTTTTTAGACACAGTTCAGACCCAGTACTTC. The encoded protein is CASTFLDTVQTQYF.

This clonotype has at least ten counts. This chain links TRBV15 with TRBJ2-7; 7 nucleotides line up with TRBD1. Germline trimming cut 5 bases from V and 9 bases from J; bases unmatched to any gene: 13. This CDR3 comprises 14 residues. CDR1 is LNHNV and CDR2 is YYDKDF in the germline V gene (reference sequence). The CDR3 DNA follows: TGTGCCACCAGCGACCGGGACAGCGCCCCAGGGCAGTACTTC. Translated: CATSDRDSAPGQYF.

Of note for this clonotype: A read error may be the cause here, since a much bigger clone is one base away. CDR3: CASNVEDGPYEQYF. DNA for the CDR3: TGTGCCAGCAACGTAGAGGACGGTCCCTACGAGCAGTACTTC. V is TRBV9 and J is TRBJ2-7; no reliable D call. Germline loops: CDR1 SGDLS, CDR2 YYNGEE. The CDR3 is 14 amino acids.

The chain uses TRBV15 and TRBJ1-1; perhaps TRBD1 as D (5 bases). V lost 3 bases, J lost 5 bases, and 22 bases lay in between. The CDR3 length is 17 residues. Germline V gene lookup returns CDR1 LNHNV and CDR2 YYDKDF (reference sequence). CDR3 coding DNA: TGTGCCACCAGCAGCCCCTCCGCGACAGTTAACGGGACTGAAGCTTTCTTT. It codes for CATSSPSATVNGTEAFF.

This clonotype was seen many times. V usage is TRBV29-1 and J usage is TRBJ2-4; D unresolved. V dropped 4 bases and J dropped 6 bases, with 10 bases sitting between them. Per germline, CDR1 SQVTM and CDR2 ANQGSEA. The CDR3 extends over 12 amino acids. CDR3 in amino acids: CSVGAPRNIQYF. In DNA, the CDR3 is TGCAGCGTTGGGGCGCCCCGAAACATTCAGTACTTC.

The V and J genes are TRBV5-1 and TRBJ1-1; D unresolved. Germline values: CDR1 SGHRS, CDR2 YFSETQ. The CDR3 length is 13 residues. The V and J ends lost 1 base and 11 bases respectively, with 15 bases between them. The CDR3 DNA is TGCGCCAGCAGCTTGCAGGATTTGGGCCGGGCTTTCTTT. Protein product: CASSLQDLGRAFF. The full variable domain, completed using reference TRBV5-1 and TRBJ1-1, is KAGVTQTPRYLIKTRGQQVTLSCSPISGHRSVSWYQQTPGQGLQFLFEYFSETQRNKGNFPGRFSGRQFSNSRSEMNVSTLELGDSALYLCASSLQDLGRAFFGQGTRLTVV.

This clonotype was counted a few times. This clone may be a read error of a much larger clone one base away. In DNA form, the CDR3 reads TGTGCTAGTGGTTTCGACAGGGACTACGAGCAGTACTTC. It codes for CASGFDRDYEQYF. The chain is built from TRBV12-5 and TRBJ2-7; 7 bases agree with TRBD1. Germline loops: CDR1 LGHNT, CDR2 FRNRAP. Trimming cost V 3 bases and J 3 bases; bases outside gene matches: 2. The CDR3 length is 13 residues. Variable domain in full (rest from reference TRBV12-5 and TRBJ2-7): DARVTQTPRHKVTEMGQEVTMRCQPILGHNTVFWYRQTMMQGLELLAYFRNRAPLDDSGMPKDRFSAEMPDATLATLKIQPSEPRDSAVYFCASGFDRDYEQYFGPGTRLTVT.

This clonotype has a handful of counts. The chain employs TRBV5-1 and TRBJ2-1, with D possibly TRBD1 on 5 matching bases. V dropped 1 base and J dropped 9 bases, with 11 bases sitting between them. Germline-derived CDR1 and CDR2 are SGHRS and YFSETQ. This CDR3 has 13 residues. The CDR3, as DNA: TGCGCCAGCAGCTTGCTCCAGGGTGTTGAGCAGTTCTTC. Encoded protein: CASSLLQGVEQFF. Full variable domain (rest looked up from reference TRBV5-1 and TRBJ2-1): KAGVTQTPRYLIKTRGQQVTLSCSPISGHRSVSWYQQTPGQGLQFLFEYFSETQRNKGNFPGRFSGRQFSNSRSEMNVSTLELGDSALYLCASSLLQGVEQFFGPGTRLTVL.

This sequence joins TRBV12-5 and TRBJ2-1; D uncertain. The germline gives CDR1 LGHNT, CDR2 FRNRAP. Between the trimmed V and J ends, which lost 3 bases and 5 bases, there was a span of 11 bases. This CDR3 spans 14 amino acids. For the CDR3, the DNA is TGTGCTAGTGGTTTTACGACCTATGACAATGAGCAGTTCTTC. Protein product: CASGFTTYDNEQFF.

This clonotype has a count of ten or more. The chain carries TRBV7-3 and TRBJ2-5; a weak D match, TRBD2 (6 bases). Germline V gene data show CDR1 as SGHTA and CDR2 as FQGTGA. The CDR3 extends over 15 amino acids. The V end lost 2 bases, the J end lost 3 bases, and 13 bases lay between the germline ends. CDR3: CASSLFATGEETQYF. The DNA of the CDR3 is TGTGCCAGCAGCTTATTCGCGACGGGGGAAGAGACCCAGTACTTC.

The V gene is TRBV4-3, the J gene TRBJ2-3; a possible D gene is TRBD2 (5 bases). This CDR3 spans 14 amino acids. Looked up from germline, CDR1 is LGHNA and CDR2 is YSLEER. Between the trimmed V and J ends, which lost 0 bases and 7 bases, there was a span of 11 bases. In DNA form, the CDR3 reads TGCGCCAGCAGCCAAGATCGGGGTCTCAATACGCAGTATTTT. Amino acids: CASSQDRGLNTQYF.

The V call is TRBV20-1, the J call TRBJ2-5; 10 positions match TRBD1. Germline V lookup: CDR1 DFQATT, CDR2 SNEGSKA (reference sequence). The CDR3 runs to 13 residues. The V segment lost 5 bases and the J segment 4 bases; nucleotides outside the gene matches: 4. CDR3 in DNA: TGCAGTGCTTGCGACAGGGGGCGAGAGACCCAGTACTTC. Its translation is CSACDRGRETQYF.